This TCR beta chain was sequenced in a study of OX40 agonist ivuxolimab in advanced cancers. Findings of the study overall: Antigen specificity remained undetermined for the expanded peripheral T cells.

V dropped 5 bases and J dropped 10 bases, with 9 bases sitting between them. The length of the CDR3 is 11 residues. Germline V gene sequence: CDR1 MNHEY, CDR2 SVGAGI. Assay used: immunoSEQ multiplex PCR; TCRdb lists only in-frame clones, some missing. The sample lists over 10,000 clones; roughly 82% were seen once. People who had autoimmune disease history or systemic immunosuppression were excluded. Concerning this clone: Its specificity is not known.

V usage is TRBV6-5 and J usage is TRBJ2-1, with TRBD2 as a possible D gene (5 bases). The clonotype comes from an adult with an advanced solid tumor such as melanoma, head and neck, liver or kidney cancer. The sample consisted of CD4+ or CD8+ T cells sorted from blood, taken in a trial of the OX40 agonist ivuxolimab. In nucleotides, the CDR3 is TGTGCCAGCAGTCCCGGACTCGAGCAGTTCTTC. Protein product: CASSPGLEQFF.